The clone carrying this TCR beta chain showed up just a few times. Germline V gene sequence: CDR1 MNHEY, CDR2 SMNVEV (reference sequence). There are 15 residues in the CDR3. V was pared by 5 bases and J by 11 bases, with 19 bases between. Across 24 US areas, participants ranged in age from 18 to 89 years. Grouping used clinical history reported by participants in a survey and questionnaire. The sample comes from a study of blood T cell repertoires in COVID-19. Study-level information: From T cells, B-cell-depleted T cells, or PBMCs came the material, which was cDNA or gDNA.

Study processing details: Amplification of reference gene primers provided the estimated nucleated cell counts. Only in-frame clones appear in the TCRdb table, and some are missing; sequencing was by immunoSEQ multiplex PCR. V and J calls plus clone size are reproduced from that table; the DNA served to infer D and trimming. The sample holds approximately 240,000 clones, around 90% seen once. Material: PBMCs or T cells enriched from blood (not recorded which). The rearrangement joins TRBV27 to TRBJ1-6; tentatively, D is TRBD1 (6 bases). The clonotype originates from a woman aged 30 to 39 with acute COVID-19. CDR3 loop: CASSNQGQKLTPLHF. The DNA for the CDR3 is TGTGCCAGCAGTAATCAAGGACAGAAACTCACACCCCTCCACTTT.